The clone carrying this T cell receptor beta chain has more than one count but fewer than ten. As yet, its antigen is unknown. TCRdb reprocessed the reads via MiXCR and lists one record per CDR3 protein. The sample shows a few hundred thousand distinct CDR3 sequences, more than 25% of them seen only once. This entry belongs to a study of T cell repertoires in cytomegalovirus infection. Study in general: Through public TCR beta signatures, both CMV infection and matching HLA type were indicated. Regarding the study as a whole: Individuals carrying CMV plus the relevant HLA were identified by cumulative frequency of public TCR beta families. CMV-specific TCR beta clonotypes restricted by HLA-C dominated the ex vivo response.

The V end lost 10 bases, the J end lost 4 bases, and 20 bases lay between the germline ends. Germline CDR1 is ENHRY and CDR2 is SYGVKD. This CDR3 region has 15 residues. This receptor was taken from a human donor in good health (CMV status not recorded). Some clones in this sample may be carry-over from other donors' samples. Sequencing input: PBMCs. The chain couples TRBV10-3 to TRBJ2-1, with a weak D call TRBD1 (6 bases). CDR3 nucleotide sequence: TGTGCCAGACAGGAGGTAGCGATAGAATACAATGAGCAGTTCTTC. Translating gives CARQEVAIEYNEQFF.